This T cell receptor beta chain was sequenced for a study of T-cell reconstitution after alpha-beta-depleted transplantation in children. Study-wide results and caveats: About two months after transplant, alpha-beta T cells reportedly came from several hundred expanded graft clones. T-cell counts and diversity at one year post-transplant came mainly from newly produced T cells. After transplant, high TCRbeta diversity at day 60 in some patients arose from surviving recipient T cells and thymic progenitors.

This clonotype has at least ten counts. Its antigen is unidentified. Unique molecular identifiers were incorporated during preparation of the TCRbeta library. From the PCR reads, TCRdb called clonotypes with MiXCR, one entry per CDR3 protein. The data hold hundreds of thousands of distinct CDR3 sequences, with under 8.5% observed a single time. V was cut by 6 bases and J by 4 bases, with 3 bases left in between. Per germline, CDR1 MNHNY and CDR2 SVGAGI (reference sequence). This CDR3 has 10 residues. This chain links TRBV6-6 with TRBJ1-2; D is unresolved. This specimen was PBMCs, mostly from graft donor cells, taken 360 days after TCRalphabeta/CD19-depleted stem cell transplant. The TCR was taken from a male patient aged 2 to 10 who had a stem cell transplant for acute myeloid leukemia, so the T cells may come from the graft donor. CDR3: CASRGYGYTF. CDR3 nucleotide sequence: TGTGCCAGCAGGGGCTATGGCTACACCTTC.